Sequencing of this T cell receptor (beta chain) was carried out in a study of technical replicates of blood from several donors. V lost 5 bases and J lost 8, with 7 bases in between. There are 10 residues in the CDR3. CDR1 DFQATT and CDR2 SNEGSKA come from the germline V gene (reference sequence). TCRdb's table, derived via immunoSEQ multiplex PCR, lists solely in-frame clones and lacks some. Found here are some 70,000 clones, about 97% of them singletons; the top ten hold more than 0.25%. Sequencing used T cells isolated from PBMCs. This rearrangement joins TRBV20-1 to TRBJ2-1; no clear D gene. The origin of this receptor is a human donor in good health. CDR3 in amino acids: CSASLDEQFF. The CDR3 DNA is TGCAGTGCTTCCCTCGATGAGCAGTTCTTC.